This T cell receptor (beta chain) is from a study of cytomegalovirus exposure and HLA in healthy donors. V was clipped by 3 bases and J by 3 bases; unmatched bases: 8. The CDR3 sequence is 16 residues long. Germline V gene lookup returns CDR1 SGHAT and CDR2 FQNNGV. It was with 60 Vbeta and 13 Jbeta primers that the PCR ran. The method was immunoSEQ multiplex PCR; TCRdb's version includes in-frame clones alone and lacks a portion of them. The sample records fewer than 250,000 clones, 87% being singletons. Material: PBMCs. This clonotype originated in a man aged 25-45 years in good health and CMV-seronegative. The chain has TRBV11-2 and TRBJ2-3; 8 bases map to TRBD1. The CDR3 DNA follows: TGTGCCAGCAGCTTGAACAGGGGGAGGAGTACAGATACGCAGTATTTT. This gives the protein CASSLNRGRSTDTQYF.